The rows below give T cell receptor beta chains drawn from one sample of a study of vaccination and CD4 T cells after COVID-19. TCRdb reprocessed the PCR reads with MiXCR, giving one entry per CDR3 protein. This table has just under 30,000 distinct CDR3 sequences, about 47% appearing once. The material was CD4+ T cells from blood, obtained about 7 months after SARS-CoV-2 vaccination. These receptors all come from a human donor who had recovered from COVID-19. Both conserved end residues are part of each CDR3. The order of the fields is D gene, clone size, V gene, J gene, CDR3 DNA, CDR3 protein. A D gene is named only where the DNA matches it firmly. Clone size is stated in some rows and not others, as once, few, many or a class when expanded.

.	.	TRBV6-1	TRBJ1-6	TGTGCCAGCGGGTGGAGCTCCTATAATTCACCCCTCCACTTT	CASGWSSYNSPLHF
.	.	TRBV7-2	TRBJ1-1	TGTGCCAGCAGCTTAGGTGGGGGTGGGGGTAACACTGAAGCTTTCTTT	CASSLGGGGGNTEAFF
.	.	TRBV6-2/TRBV6-3	TRBJ1-1	TGTGCCAGCAGTTCAACAATTGGGGGCACTGAAGCTTTCTTT	CASSSTIGGTEAFF
.	few	TRBV20-1	TRBJ1-1	TGCAGTGCCAAAGCCCCGCCCGGTGGCACTGAAGCTTTCTTT	CSAKAPPGGTEAFF
.	few	TRBV6-1	TRBJ1-1	TGTGCCAGCAAAGGGGTGAACACTGAAGCTTTCTTT	CASKGVNTEAFF
.	.	TRBV19	TRBJ2-1	TGTGCCAGTAGTACCCGTGGTAGCGGCTACAATGAGCAGTTCTTC	CASSTRGSGYNEQFF
TRBD2	.	TRBV30	TRBJ2-5	TGTGCCTGGGGACTAGCGGGAGAGGATGAGACCCAGTACTTC	CAWGLAGEDETQYF
.	.	TRBV20-1	TRBJ1-5	TGCAGTGCCGGACAGCCCAATCAGCCCCAGCATTTT	CSAGQPNQPQHF
TRBD2	few	TRBV7-9	TRBJ2-1	TGTGCCAGCAGCTTAGTCGTCGGACTAGCGGGACTGCTGGGGCAGTTCTTC	CASSLVVGLAGLLGQFF
.	.	TRBV7-9	TRBJ2-7	TGTGCCAGCAGCAGTCGGGGAGTCGTATACGAGCAGTACTTC	CASSSRGVVYEQYF
.	.	TRBV7-2	TRBJ1-5	TGTGCCAGCAGCGCACAGGGAGATCAGCCCCAGCATTTT	CASSAQGDQPQHF
TRBD1	.	TRBV6-4	TRBJ1-5	TGTGCCAGCAGTGACTCGGTAGGACAGGGGGCTGGGCAGCCCCAGCATTTT	CASSDSVGQGAGQPQHF
TRBD2	few	TRBV7-9	TRBJ2-5	TGTGCCAGCAGCCCAGTAGGGGTCGGGACTAGCGGGGACAAGACGTGGACCCAGTACTTC	CASSPVGVGTSGDKTWTQYF
.	.	TRBV29-1	TRBJ2-7	TGCAGCGTTGTCGGGGACCACGAGCAGTACTTC	CSVVGDHEQYF
TRBD1	.	TRBV2	TRBJ1-2	TGTGCCGGAAACAGGGGAGGTCCAACCGATGCCGACTATGGCTACACCTTC	CAGNRGGPTDADYGYTF
TRBD2	once	TRBV12-3/TRBV12-4	TRBJ2-5	TGTGCCAGCAGTCAGACTAGCGGGAGGGTAGGAGAGACCCAGTACTTC	CASSQTSGRVGETQYF
TRBD2	.	TRBV28	TRBJ2-3	TGTGCCAGCATCACAGCGGGAGCTCGGGCAGATACGCAGTATTTT	CASITAGARADTQYF
TRBD1	.	TRBV20-1	TRBJ1-2	TGCAGTGCTAGAGGGACAGGGAAAGTCTATGGCTACACCTTC	CSARGTGKVYGYTF
.	few	TRBV24-1	TRBJ2-5	TGTGCCACCAGTGAACAGACGACTGGGGAGACCCAGTACTTC	CATSEQTTGETQYF
.	few	TRBV6-1	TRBJ1-1	TGTGCCAGCAGAACCCCACAAAACACTGAAGCTTTCTTT	CASRTPQNTEAFF